This T cell receptor (beta chain) emerged from a study of shared clonotypes between healthy human individuals. Adults of Caucasian background living in Nashville, Tennessee made up all donors. It was into CD45RA+ naive and CD45RA-negative memory subsets that the CD4+ cells were split. The CDR3 contains 15 residues. Trimming removed 4 bases at V and 0 bases at J, with 12 bases between. Germline CDR1 SGHRS, CDR2 YFSETQ. Profiling relied on immunoSEQ multiplex PCR, and the TCRdb table lists in-frame clones only, not all of them. The sample holds about 2.4 million clones, 93% seen once. About this clone itself: Its specificity is unknown.

Study conclusions and caveats: The study generally estimated greater richness for naive than memory subsets.

Sequenced: naive CD4+ T cells from PBMCs. Subset described: CD45RA+ positively selected. The TCR comes from a man between 18 and 35 years old in good health. Some clones in this sample may be carry-over from other donors' samples. The genes are TRBV5-1 and TRBJ2-3; D may be TRBD2 (6 bases). DNA of the CDR3: TGCGCCAGCAGCGCCCGGACTACTAGCACAGATACGCAGTATTTT. It translates to CASSARTTSTDTQYF.